The TCR beta chain described here comes from a study of STAT5B mutations in CD4+ large granular lymphocyte leukemia. Study-level background: Among healthy donors, a particular HLA allele went with more CDR3 'QG' motifs. General observations from the study: TRBV06-family usage was enriched in top patient clones (8/27) versus controls (2/35). Approximately 25% of private leukemic clonotypes occurred rarely in other patients' non-leukemic repertoires.

Produced via immunoSEQ multiplex PCR; TCRdb's table is partial and in-frame only. This sample has 40,000 or so clones, with about 80% found just once. About this clone: The antigen is not known.

The V segment lost 4 bases and the J segment 8 bases; nucleotides outside the gene matches: 5. CDR1 GTSNPN and CDR2 SVGIG come from the germline V gene (reference sequence). The CDR3 has 14 amino acids. The sequenced sample consisted of CD4+ T cells from blood buffy coats. The receptor comes from a human donor in good health. This chain connects TRBV30 to TRBJ2-3, with 14 positions matching TRBD2. The CDR3 DNA follows: TGTGCCTGGAAGGGACTAGCGGGAGTTGCTACGCAGTATTTT. It encodes CAWKGLAGVATQYF.